These 17 T cell receptor beta chains were all obtained from the same sample, sequenced in a study of blood T cell repertoires in COVID-19. TCRdb keeps only in-frame clones here, not all; method: immunoSEQ multiplex PCR. This sample carries about 55,000 clones, 85% to 90% of them seen once, and the ten largest clones take more than 8%. Sequenced: peripheral blood. These receptors originate from a man aged 55-75 years with active COVID-19.

The V gene is TRBV11-2, the J gene TRBJ2-3, with D possibly being TRBD1 (5 bases). The germline CDR1 and CDR2 sequences are SGHAT and FQNNGV. The length of the CDR3 is 17 residues. Trimming pared 5 bases from V and 0 bases from J, leaving 18 bases between. The CDR3 DNA sequence: TGTGCCAGCAGCGGCAGTGGTGGGGCCCTTAGCACAGATACGCAGTATTTT. Protein product: CASSGSGGALSTDTQYF.

The chain links TRBV27 to TRBJ2-3; TRBD2 aligns across 8 bases. CDR3 length equals 16 residues. The J segment lost 4 bases and the V segment lost 6 bases, leaving 12 bases of the junction unmatched. Germline V gene lookup returns CDR1 MNHEY and CDR2 SMNVEV (reference sequence). CDR3 nucleotide sequence: TGTGCCAGCAGCCGCCCACTTGCGGGAGGCTCAGATACGCAGTATTTT. It codes for CASSRPLAGGSDTQYF.

The rearrangement links TRBV9 to TRBJ1-6; D is unclear. Germline loops: CDR1 SGDLS, CDR2 YYNGEE. The CDR3 loop spans 15 amino acids. V was pared by 4 bases and J by 10 bases, with 18 bases between. This chain's CDR3 is CASSPQRGLYSPLHF. Written as DNA, the CDR3 is TGTGCCAGCAGCCCCCAGCGGGGATTGTACTCACCCCTCCACTTT.

This chain joins TRBV7-3 and TRBJ2-2; no reliable D call. Trimming removed 7 bases from V and 6 bases from J, with 21 bases in between. In germline, CDR1 is SGHTA, CDR2 FQGTGA. The CDR3 runs to 16 residues. The CDR3 DNA sequence: TGTGCCAGCAACCTCGGAGTCGAGGTCCCCGCCGGGGAGCTGTTTTTT. It is translated as CASNLGVEVPAGELFF.

The gene calls are TRBV2 and TRBJ2-4; D is ambiguous. Trimming removed 1 base from V and 2 bases from J, with 12 bases in between. The CDR3 has 16 residues. The germline V gene encodes CDR1 SNHLY and CDR2 FYNNEI. The CDR3 loop reads CASSEEELFSKNIQYF. DNA for the CDR3: TGTGCCAGCAGTGAAGAGGAGCTTTTTTCCAAAAACATTCAGTACTTC.

This rearrangement joins TRBV5-8 to TRBJ2-1; 7 positions match TRBD2. J was trimmed by 6 bases and V by 0 bases; bases with no gene match: 6. Germline values: CDR1 SGHTS, CDR2 YDEGEE. This CDR3 spans 15 amino acids. CDR3 sequence reads: CASSLAGRAPNEQFF. The CDR3 nucleotides are TGTGCCAGCAGCTTGGCGGGGAGGGCCCCCAATGAGCAGTTCTTC. The full variable domain, completed using reference TRBV5-8 and TRBJ2-1, is EAGVTQSPTHLIKTRGQQATLRCSPISGHTSVYWYQQALGLGLQFLLWYDEGEERNRGNFPPRFSGRQFPNYSSELNVNALELEDSALYLCASSLAGRAPNEQFFGPGTRLTVL.

The chain combines TRBV12-3 or TRBV12-4 with TRBJ1-5; D is uncertain. The CDR3 contains 13 residues. V gave up 1 base and J gave up 7 bases, with 8 bases separating them. DNA of the CDR3: TGTGCCAGCAGTTTAGGCGGTGACCAGCCCCAGCATTTT. It yields the protein CASSLGGDQPQHF.

CDR3 nucleotides: TGTGCCAGCTCCTTTAACAGGGACGAGCAGTACTTC. This translates into CASSFNRDEQYF. The genes are TRBV18 and TRBJ2-7; D is perhaps TRBD1 (6 bases). There are 12 residues in the CDR3. Deletions cut 6 bases from V and 5 bases from J, with 11 bases between. Looked up from germline, CDR1 is KGHSH and CDR2 is LQKENI.

The V call is TRBV3-1 (or the pseudogene TRBV3-2), the J call TRBJ2-1, with TRBD2 identical over 11 bases. In germline, CDR1 is LGHDT, CDR2 YNNKEL (reference sequence). CDR3 length: 18 residues. V lost 3 bases to trimming and J lost 7 bases; unmatched junction nucleotides: 14. CDR3 DNA: TGTGCCAGCAGCCAGATCGGTAGCGGGAGGGCCAGGGGGAATGAGCAGTTCTTC. Amino acids: CASSQIGSGRARGNEQFF.

This clone was detected a few times. Here the CDR3 reads CASSLGGLAGSYEQYF. CDR3 nucleotides: TGTGCCAGCAGTTTAGGAGGACTAGCGGGATCCTACGAGCAGTACTTC. This rearrangement joins TRBV27 to TRBJ2-7, with 12 bases aligning to TRBD2. The CDR3 covers 16 residues. The J segment lost 1 base and the V segment lost 2 bases, leaving 3 bases of the junction unmatched. Germline V gives CDR1 MNHEY, CDR2 SMNVEV (reference sequence).

CDR3: CASSYAGQGEQPQHF. DNA for the CDR3: TGTGCCAGCAGTTACGCGGGACAGGGGGAGCAGCCCCAGCATTTT. The chain couples TRBV6-6 to TRBJ1-5; the match to TRBD1 covers 11 bases. The length of the CDR3 is 15 residues. Trimming cost V 2 bases and J 7 bases; bases outside gene matches: 4. CDR1 and CDR2 (germline): MNHNY, SVGAGI (reference sequence).

The chain has TRBV5-6 and TRBJ2-7, with D possibly matching TRBD2 (6 bases). This CDR3 has 14 residues. Germline V lookup: CDR1 SGHDT, CDR2 YYEEEE. V gave up 5 bases and J gave up 3 bases, with 15 bases separating them. CDR3 sequence reads: CASRARGSGYEQYF. DNA for the CDR3: TGTGCCAGCAGAGCGAGAGGTAGCGGCTACGAGCAGTACTTC.

The CDR3: CASSGTSGYNEQFF. DNA for the CDR3: TGTGCCAGCAGTGGGACTAGCGGCTACAATGAGCAGTTCTTC. The gene calls are TRBV2 and TRBJ2-1; 10 nucleotides line up with TRBD2. Germline V lookup: CDR1 SNHLY, CDR2 FYNNEI. The V gene end was trimmed by 4 bases and the J gene end by 3 bases; junction bases not matched to a gene: 0. CDR3 length: 14 amino acids.

The J gene is TRBJ1-2, the V gene TRBV27; the D is unclear. Germline V gives CDR1 MNHEY, CDR2 SMNVEV (reference sequence). This CDR3 is built from 15 residues. Trimming stripped 5 bases from V and 3 bases from J, with 16 bases between. The CDR3 reads CASSQKYQADYGYTF. The CDR3 bases are TGTGCCAGCAGTCAAAAATACCAAGCGGACTATGGCTACACCTTC.

The rearrangement links TRBV9 to TRBJ1-6, with D possibly TRBD1 on 5 matching bases. CDR3 length: 16 residues. The V end lost 0 bases, the J end lost 2 bases, and 9 bases lay between the germline ends. CDR1 is SGDLS, CDR2 YYNGEE, per germline. The CDR3 region is CASSVGGKAYNSPLHF. DNA of the CDR3: TGTGCCAGCAGCGTAGGGGGCAAGGCCTATAATTCACCCCTCCACTTT.

V gene TRBV5-1 combines with J gene TRBJ1-1; D not certain. The CDR3 runs 16 residues. The germline CDR1 and CDR2 sequences are SGHRS and YFSETQ. V lost 0 bases to trimming and J lost 1 base, with 13 bases between them. CDR3 bases: TGCGCCAGCAGCTTGGCCGAGGGCAGCCAGAACACTGAAGCTTTCTTT. This sequence encodes CASSLAEGSQNTEAFF.

This chain uses TRBV18 with TRBJ2-3; perhaps TRBD2 as D (6 bases). Trimming pared 3 bases from V and 2 bases from J, leaving 21 bases between. The CDR3 loop spans 18 amino acids. Germline V CDR1 and CDR2: KGHSH, LQKENI. The CDR3 loop reads CASSPPGLLLSPTDTQYF. The CDR3 DNA is TGTGCCAGCTCACCTCCCGGACTACTTTTATCCCCCACAGATACGCAGTATTTT.